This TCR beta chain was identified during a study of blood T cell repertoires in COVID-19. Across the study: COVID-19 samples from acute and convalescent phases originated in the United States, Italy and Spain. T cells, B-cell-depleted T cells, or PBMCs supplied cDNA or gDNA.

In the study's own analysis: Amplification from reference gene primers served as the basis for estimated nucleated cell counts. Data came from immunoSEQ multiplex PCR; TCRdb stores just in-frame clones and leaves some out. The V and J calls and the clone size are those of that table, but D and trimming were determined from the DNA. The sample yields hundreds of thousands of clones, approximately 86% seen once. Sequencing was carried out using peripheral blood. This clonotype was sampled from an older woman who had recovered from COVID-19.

CDR3 sequence reads: CATDRGTDTQYF. The CDR3, as DNA: TGTGCCACAGACAGAGGCACAGATACGCAGTATTTT. The chain carries TRBV6-5 and TRBJ2-3; tentative D call: TRBD1 (5 bases). The V end was cut by 10 bases, the J end by 1 base, with 9 bases between. CDR1 and CDR2 (germline): MNHEY, SVGAGI. CDR3 length: 12 residues.